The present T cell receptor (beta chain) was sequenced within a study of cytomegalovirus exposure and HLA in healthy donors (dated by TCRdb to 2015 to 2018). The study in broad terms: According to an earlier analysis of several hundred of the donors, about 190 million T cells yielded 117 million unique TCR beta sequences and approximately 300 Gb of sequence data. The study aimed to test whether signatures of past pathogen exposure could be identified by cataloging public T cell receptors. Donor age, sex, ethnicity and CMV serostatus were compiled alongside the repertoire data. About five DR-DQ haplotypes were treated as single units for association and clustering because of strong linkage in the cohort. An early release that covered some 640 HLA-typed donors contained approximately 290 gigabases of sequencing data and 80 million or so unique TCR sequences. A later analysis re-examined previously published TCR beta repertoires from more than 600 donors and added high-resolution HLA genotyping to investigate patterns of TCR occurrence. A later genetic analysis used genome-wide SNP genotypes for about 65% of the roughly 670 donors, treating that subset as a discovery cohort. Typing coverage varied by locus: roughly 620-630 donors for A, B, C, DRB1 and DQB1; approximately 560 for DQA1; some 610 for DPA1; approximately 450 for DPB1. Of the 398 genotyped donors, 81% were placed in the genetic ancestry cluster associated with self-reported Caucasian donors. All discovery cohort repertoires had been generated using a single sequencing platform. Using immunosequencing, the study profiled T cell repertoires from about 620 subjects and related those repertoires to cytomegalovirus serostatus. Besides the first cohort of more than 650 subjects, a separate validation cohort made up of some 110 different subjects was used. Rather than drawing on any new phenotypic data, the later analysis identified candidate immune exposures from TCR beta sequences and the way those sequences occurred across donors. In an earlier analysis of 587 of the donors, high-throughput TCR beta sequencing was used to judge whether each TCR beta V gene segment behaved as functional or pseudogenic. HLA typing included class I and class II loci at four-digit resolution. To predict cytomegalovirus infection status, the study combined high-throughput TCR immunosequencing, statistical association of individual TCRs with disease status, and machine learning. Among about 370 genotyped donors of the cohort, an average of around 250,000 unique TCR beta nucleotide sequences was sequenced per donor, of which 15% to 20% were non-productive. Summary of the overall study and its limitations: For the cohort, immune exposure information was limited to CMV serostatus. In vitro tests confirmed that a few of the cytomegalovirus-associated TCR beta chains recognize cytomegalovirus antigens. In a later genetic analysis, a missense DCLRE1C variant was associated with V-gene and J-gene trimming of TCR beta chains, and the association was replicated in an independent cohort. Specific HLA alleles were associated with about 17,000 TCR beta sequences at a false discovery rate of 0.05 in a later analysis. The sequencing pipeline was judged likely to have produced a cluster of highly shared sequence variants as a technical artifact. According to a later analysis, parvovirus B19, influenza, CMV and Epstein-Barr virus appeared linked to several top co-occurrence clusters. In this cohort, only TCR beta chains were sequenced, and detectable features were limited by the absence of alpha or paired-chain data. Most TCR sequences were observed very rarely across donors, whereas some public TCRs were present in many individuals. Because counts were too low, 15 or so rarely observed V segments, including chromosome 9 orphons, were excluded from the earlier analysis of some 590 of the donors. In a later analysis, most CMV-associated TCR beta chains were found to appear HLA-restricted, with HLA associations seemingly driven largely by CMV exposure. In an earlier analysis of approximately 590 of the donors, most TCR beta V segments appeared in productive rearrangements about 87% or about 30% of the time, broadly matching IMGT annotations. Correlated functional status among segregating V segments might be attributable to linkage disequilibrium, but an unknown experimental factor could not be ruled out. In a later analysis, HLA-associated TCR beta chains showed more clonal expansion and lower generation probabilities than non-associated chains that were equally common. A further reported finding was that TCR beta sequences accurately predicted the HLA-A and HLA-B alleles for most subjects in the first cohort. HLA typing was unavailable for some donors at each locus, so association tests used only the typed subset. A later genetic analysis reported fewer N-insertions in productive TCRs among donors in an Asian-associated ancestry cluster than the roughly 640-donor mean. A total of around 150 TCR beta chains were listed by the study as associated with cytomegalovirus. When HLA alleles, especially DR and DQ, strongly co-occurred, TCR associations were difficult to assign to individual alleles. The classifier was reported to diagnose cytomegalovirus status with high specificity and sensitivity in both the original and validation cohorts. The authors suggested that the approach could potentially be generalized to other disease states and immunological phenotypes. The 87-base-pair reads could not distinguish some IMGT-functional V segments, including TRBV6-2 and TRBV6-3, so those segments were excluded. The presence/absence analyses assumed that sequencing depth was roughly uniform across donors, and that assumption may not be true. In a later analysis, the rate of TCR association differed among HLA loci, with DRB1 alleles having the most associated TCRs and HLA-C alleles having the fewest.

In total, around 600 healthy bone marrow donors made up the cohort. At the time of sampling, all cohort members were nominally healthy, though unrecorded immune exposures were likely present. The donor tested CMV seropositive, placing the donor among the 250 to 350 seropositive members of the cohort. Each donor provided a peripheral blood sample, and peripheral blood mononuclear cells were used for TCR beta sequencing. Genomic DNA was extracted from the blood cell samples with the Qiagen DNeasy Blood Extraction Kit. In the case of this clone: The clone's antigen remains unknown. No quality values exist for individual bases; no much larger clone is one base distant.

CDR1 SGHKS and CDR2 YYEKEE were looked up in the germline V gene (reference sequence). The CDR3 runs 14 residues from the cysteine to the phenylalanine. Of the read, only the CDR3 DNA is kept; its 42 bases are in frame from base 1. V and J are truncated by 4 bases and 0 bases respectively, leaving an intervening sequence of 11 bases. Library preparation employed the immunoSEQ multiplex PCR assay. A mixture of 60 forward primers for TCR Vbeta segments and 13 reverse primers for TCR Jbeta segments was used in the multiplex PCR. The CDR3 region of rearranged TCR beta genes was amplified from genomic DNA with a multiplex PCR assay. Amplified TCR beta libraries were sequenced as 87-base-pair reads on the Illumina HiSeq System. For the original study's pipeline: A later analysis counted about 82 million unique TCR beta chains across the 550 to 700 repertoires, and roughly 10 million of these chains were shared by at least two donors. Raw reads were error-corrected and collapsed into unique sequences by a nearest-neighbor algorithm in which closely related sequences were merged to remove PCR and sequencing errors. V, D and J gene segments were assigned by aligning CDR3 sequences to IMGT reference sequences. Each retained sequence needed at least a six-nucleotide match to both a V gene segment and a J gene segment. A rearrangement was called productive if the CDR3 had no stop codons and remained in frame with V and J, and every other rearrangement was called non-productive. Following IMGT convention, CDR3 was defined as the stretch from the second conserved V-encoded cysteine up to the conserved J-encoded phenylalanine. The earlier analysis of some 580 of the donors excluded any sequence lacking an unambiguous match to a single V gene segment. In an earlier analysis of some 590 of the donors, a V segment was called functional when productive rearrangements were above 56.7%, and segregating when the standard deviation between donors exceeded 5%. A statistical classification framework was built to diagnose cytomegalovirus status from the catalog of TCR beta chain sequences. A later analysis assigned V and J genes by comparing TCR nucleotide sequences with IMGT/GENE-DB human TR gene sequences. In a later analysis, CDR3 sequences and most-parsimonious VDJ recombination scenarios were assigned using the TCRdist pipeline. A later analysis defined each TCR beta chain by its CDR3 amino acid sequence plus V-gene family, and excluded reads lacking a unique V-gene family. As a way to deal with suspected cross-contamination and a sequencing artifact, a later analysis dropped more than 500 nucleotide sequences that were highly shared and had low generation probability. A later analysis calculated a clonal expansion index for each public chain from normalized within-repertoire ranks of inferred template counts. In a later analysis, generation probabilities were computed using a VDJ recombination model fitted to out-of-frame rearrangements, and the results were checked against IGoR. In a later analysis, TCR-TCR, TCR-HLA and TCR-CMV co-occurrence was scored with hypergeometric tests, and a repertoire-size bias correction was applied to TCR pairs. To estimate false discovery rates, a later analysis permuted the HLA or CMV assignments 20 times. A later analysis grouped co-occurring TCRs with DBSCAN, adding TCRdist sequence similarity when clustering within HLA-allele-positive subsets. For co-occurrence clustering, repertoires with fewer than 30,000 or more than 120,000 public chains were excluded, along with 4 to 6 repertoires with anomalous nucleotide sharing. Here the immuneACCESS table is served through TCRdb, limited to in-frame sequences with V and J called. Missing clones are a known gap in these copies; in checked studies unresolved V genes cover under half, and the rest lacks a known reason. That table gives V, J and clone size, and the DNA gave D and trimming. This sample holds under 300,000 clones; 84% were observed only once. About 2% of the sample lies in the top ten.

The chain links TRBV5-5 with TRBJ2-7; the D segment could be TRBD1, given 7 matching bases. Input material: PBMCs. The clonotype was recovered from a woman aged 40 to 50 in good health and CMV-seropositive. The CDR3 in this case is CASSRGTASYEQYF. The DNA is TGTGCCAGCAGCCGCGGGACAGCCTCCTACGAGCAGTACTTC. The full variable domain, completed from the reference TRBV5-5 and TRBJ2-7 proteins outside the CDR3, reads DAGVTQSPTHLIKTRGQQVTLRCSPISGHKSVSWYQQVLGQGPQFIFQYYEKEERGRGNFPDRFSARQFPNYSSELNVNALLLGDSALYLCASSRGTASYEQYFGPGTRLTVT.